This TCR beta chain was recorded in a study of control samples from healthy donors and cancer patients. CDR3 length: 14 residues. V lost 2 bases and J lost 0, with 5 bases in between. The V gene's germline CDR1 is MNHEY and CDR2 SVGEGT. Using immunoSEQ multiplex PCR, the repertoire was profiled, and TCRdb retains in-frame clones only, with some absent. Among roughly 120,000 clones listed, approximately 94% were seen once. The gene calls are TRBV6-2 or TRBV6-3 and TRBJ1-3; D gene ambiguous. The clonotype comes from a man aged 30 to 45 in good health. Sequencing was performed on blood. CDR3 region: CASSYAGSGNTIYF. The CDR3, as DNA: TGTGCCAGCAGTTACGCCGGCTCTGGAAACACCATATATTTT.